Given below is one T cell receptor (beta chain) in context. This sample stems from a study of blood T cell repertoires in COVID-19. Germline assignment: CDR1 LNHDA and CDR2 SQIVND (reference sequence). The V end was cut by 6 bases, the J end by 4 bases, with 12 bases between. The CDR3 length is 13 residues. Repertoires were generated with immunoSEQ multiplex PCR, while TCRdb's copy carries only in-frame clones and drops some. The sample lists under 300,000 clones; over 65% were seen once. The V and J genes are TRBV19 and TRBJ1-1; TRBD1 might be the D (5 bases). The clonotype was recovered from a man aged 55 to 70 who had recovered from COVID-19. Sequencing was performed on peripheral blood. The CDR3 DNA is TGTGCCAGTAGCCTGATGCAGGGCACTGAAGCTTTCTTT. Amino acids: CASSLMQGTEAFF.